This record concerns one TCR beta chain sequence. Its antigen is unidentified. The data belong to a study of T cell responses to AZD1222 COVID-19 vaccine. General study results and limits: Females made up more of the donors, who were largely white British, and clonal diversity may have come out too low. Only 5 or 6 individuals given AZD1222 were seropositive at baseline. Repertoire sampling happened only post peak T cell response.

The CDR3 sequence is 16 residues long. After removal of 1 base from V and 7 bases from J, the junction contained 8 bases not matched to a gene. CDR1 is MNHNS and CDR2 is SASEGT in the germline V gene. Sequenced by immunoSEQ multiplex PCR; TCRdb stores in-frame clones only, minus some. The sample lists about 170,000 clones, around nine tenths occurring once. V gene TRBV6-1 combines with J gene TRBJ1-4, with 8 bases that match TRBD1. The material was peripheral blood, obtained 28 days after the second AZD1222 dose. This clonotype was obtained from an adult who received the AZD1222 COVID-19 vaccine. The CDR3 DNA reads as TGTGCCAGCAGTGAAGGTCAGGGGGCCGGCTCTGAAAAACTGTTTTTT. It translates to CASSEGQGAGSEKLFF.